This is a list of T cell receptor beta chains from one sample in a study of human T cells and chemical hapten exposure. One entry per CDR3 protein, called by TCRdb with MiXCR from the RACE reads. The top ten clones hold 2.5% to 3% of a sample with about 380,000 distinct CDR3 sequences, roughly 4.6% of them seen once. Sequenced material: whole blood, taken in connection with sensitization to the hapten diphenylcyclopropenone (DPC). The receptor set was obtained from a woman between 45 and 60 years old with alopecia areata. Some clones in this sample may be carry-over from other donors' samples. CDR3s leave out the opening cysteine and the closing phenylalanine or tryptophan.

>TRBV9|TRBJ2-7
ASSVQADYEQY
>TRBV6-1|TRBJ2-3
ASSELRERSTDTQY
>TRBV28|TRBJ1-1
ASSREGPTEAF
>TRBV7-9|TRBJ1-6
ASSPAASNSPLH
>TRBV6-5|TRBJ2-2
ASRRREGRAGELF
>TRBV5-1|TRBJ2-3
ASSPILAGVADTQY
>TRBV28|TRBJ1-1
ASSLAQGATVTEAF
>TRBV6-5|TRBJ1-3
ASKGWSNTIY
>TRBV20-1|TRBJ1-2
SSYRREYGYT
>TRBV28|TRBJ1-6
ATKSEAYNSPLH
>TRBV3-1|TRBJ1-1
ASRERGTMNTEAF
>TRBV12-3/TRBV12-4|TRBJ1-3
ASSLGQHSGNTIY
>TRBV5-1|TRBJ1-6
ASSPDRGRLNAPLH
>TRBV29-1|TRBJ1-1
VPRRGTEAF
>TRBV15|TRBJ1-1
ATSSRQGWTEAF
>TRBV7-2|TRBJ2-1
ASSLEGRTLYNEQF